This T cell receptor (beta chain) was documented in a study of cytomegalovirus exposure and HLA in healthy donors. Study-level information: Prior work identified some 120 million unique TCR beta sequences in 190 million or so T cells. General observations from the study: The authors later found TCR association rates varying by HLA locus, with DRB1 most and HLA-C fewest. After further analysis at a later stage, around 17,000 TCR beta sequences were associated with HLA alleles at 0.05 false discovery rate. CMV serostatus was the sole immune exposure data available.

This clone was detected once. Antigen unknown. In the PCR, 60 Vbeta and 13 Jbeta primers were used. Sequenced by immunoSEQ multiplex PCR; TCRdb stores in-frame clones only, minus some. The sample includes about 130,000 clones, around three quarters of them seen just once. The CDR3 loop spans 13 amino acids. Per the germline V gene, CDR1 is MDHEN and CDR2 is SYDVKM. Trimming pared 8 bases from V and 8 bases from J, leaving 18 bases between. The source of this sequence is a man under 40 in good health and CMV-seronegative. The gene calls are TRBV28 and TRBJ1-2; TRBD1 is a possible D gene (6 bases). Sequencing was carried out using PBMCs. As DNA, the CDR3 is TGTGCCAGCCTACAGGGACCCAGATCGGGCTACACCTTC. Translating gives CASLQGPRSGYTF.